This is a list of T cell receptor beta chains from one sample in a study of blood T cell repertoires in COVID-19. The method was immunoSEQ multiplex PCR; TCRdb's version includes in-frame clones alone and lacks a portion of them. The data hold fewer than 80,000 clones, with 85% to 90% observed a single time. Sequenced sample: peripheral blood. The source is a woman between 45 and 60 years old with active or convalescent COVID-19. Each CDR3 is given with its conserved first and last residue. Fields, in order: D gene, J gene, V gene, clone size, CDR3 protein, CDR3 DNA. D genes are given only for firm matches. The size entry is marked missing in some rows and otherwise reads once, few, many or a size class.

TRBD2,TRBJ2-7,TRBV27,-,CASTTSGIYEQYF,TGTGCCAGCACGACTAGCGGGATATACGAGCAGTACTTC
TRBD2,TRBJ2-1,TRBV5-1,-,CASSLGAGGEYNEQFF,TGCGCCAGCAGCTTGGGGGCGGGAGGGGAGTACAATGAGCAGTTCTTC
TRBD1,TRBJ1-4,TRBV28,-,CASSPQGGVNEKLFF,TGTGCCAGCAGCCCCCAGGGGGGAGTGAATGAAAAACTGTTTTTT
-,TRBJ1-4,TRBV7-2,-,CASSQRINEKLFF,TGTGCCAGCAGCCAGAGGATTAATGAAAAACTGTTTTTT
-,TRBJ2-7,TRBV30,-,CAWSVLREVNEQYF,TGTGCCTGGAGTGTTCTCAGGGAGGTCAACGAGCAGTACTTC
-,TRBJ2-5,TRBV30,-,CAWSNGQSETQYF,TGTGCCTGGAGCAATGGCCAGTCCGAGACCCAGTACTTC
TRBD1,TRBJ1-1,TRBV7-3,-,CASSPQGGTEAFF,TGTGCCAGCAGCCCTCAGGGGGGCACTGAAGCTTTCTTT
TRBD1,TRBJ1-2,TRBV29-1,-,CSVEDPGQGNYGYTF,TGCAGCGTTGAAGACCCGGGACAGGGGAACTATGGCTACACCTTC
TRBD2,TRBJ2-3,TRBV27,-,CASSFGLAGWAPRTDTQYF,TGTGCCAGCAGTTTCGGACTAGCGGGATGGGCCCCGCGGACAGATACGCAGTATTTT
-,TRBJ1-5,TRBV2,-,CASSEALGVEQPQHF,TGTGCCAGCAGTGAAGCGCTCGGGGTGGAGCAGCCCCAGCATTTT
TRBD1,TRBJ2-7,TRBV5-4,-,CASSPGTGYYEQYF,TGTGCCAGCAGCCCCGGGACAGGGTACTACGAGCAGTACTTC
-,TRBJ2-7,TRBV11-2,-,CASSYRTHEQYF,TGTGCCAGCAGCTACAGGACCCACGAGCAGTACTTC
-,TRBJ2-2,TRBV9,-,CASSVAHGQNTGELFF,TGTGCCAGCAGCGTAGCTCATGGACAGAACACCGGGGAGCTGTTTTTT
-,TRBJ1-1,TRBV11-2,-,CASSFGGEGTEAFF,TGTGCCAGCAGCTTTGGAGGGGAGGGCACTGAAGCTTTCTTT
-,TRBJ1-1,TRBV5-1,-,CASSSGADNTEAFF,TGCGCCAGCAGCAGTGGGGCGGATAACACTGAAGCTTTCTTT
TRBD1,TRBJ2-7,TRBV18,-,CASSPPGGGQGAYEQYF,TGTGCCAGCTCACCACCAGGCGGAGGACAGGGTGCCTACGAGCAGTACTTC
-,TRBJ2-7,TRBV9,-,CASSVGHGTYEQYF,TGTGCCAGCAGCGTAGGACATGGAACCTACGAGCAGTACTTC
-,TRBJ2-5,TRBV11-2,-,CASSLGARGRFVETQYF,TGTGCCAGCAGCTTAGGGGCCAGGGGTCGGTTTGTCGAGACCCAGTACTTC
-,TRBJ2-5,TRBV5-1,-,CASSLTTGNIRETQYF,TGCGCCAGCAGCTTGACAACAGGGAATATACGGGAGACCCAGTACTTC
TRBD2,TRBJ2-1,TRBV11-1,-,CASSSRTSREQFF,TGTGCCAGCAGCTCCCGGACTAGCCGGGAGCAGTTCTTC
-,TRBJ2-1,TRBV2,-,CASSADSPGQFF,TGTGCCAGCAGTGCGGACTCACCGGGGCAGTTCTTC
-,TRBJ2-1,TRBV10-3,-,CAISDGGTYNEQFF,TGTGCCATCAGTGATGGCGGGACCTACAATGAGCAGTTCTTC
-,TRBJ1-3,TRBV28,-,CASSPQGQPRNTIYF,TGTGCCAGCAGTCCCCAGGGTCAGCCAAGGAACACCATATATTTT
-,TRBJ1-5,TRBV19,-,CASSIGGSRHQPQHF,TGTGCCAGTAGTATAGGGGGCAGCAGGCATCAGCCCCAGCATTTT
-,TRBJ2-2,TRBV30,-,CAWRLVNTGELFF,TGTGCCTGGCGCCTAGTGAACACCGGGGAGCTGTTTTTT
TRBD1,TRBJ1-2,TRBV10-3,few,CASHPWGQLDPNYGYTF,TGTGCCTCACACCCGTGGGGACAGCTGGACCCTAACTATGGCTACACCTTC
-,TRBJ2-2,TRBV3-1/TRBV3-2,-,CASSLGGNTGELFF,TGTGCCAGCAGCCTCGGGGGGAACACCGGGGAGCTGTTTTTT
-,TRBJ2-1,TRBV7-8,-,CASSLGLDSYNEQFF,TGTGCCAGCAGCTTAGGGCTAGACTCCTACAATGAGCAGTTCTTC
-,TRBJ2-1,TRBV20-1,-,CSASAKQVTGGNEQFF,TGCAGTGCTAGTGCCAAACAGGTTACCGGTGGCAATGAGCAGTTCTTC
-,TRBJ2-3,TRBV7-2,-,CASSLVPRGTDTQYF,TGTGCCAGCAGCTTAGTGCCCAGGGGAACAGATACGCAGTATTTT